The entry below describes one TCR beta chain. What this receptor recognizes is not known. Base quality data are lacking; no much larger clone is found one base away. Participants in the prospective study were enrolled through a virtual design, were aged about 18 to 89 years, and lived in about two dozen United States geographic areas. To assign participants to cohorts, the prospective study relied on clinical history that participants themselves reported in a screening survey and a study questionnaire. ImmuneRACE Cohort 3 recovered participants were defined by two consecutive negative NP/OP PCR tests, healthcare professional clearance, or symptom resolution. In the prospective study, mobile phlebotomists collected whole blood, serum and a nasopharyngeal or oropharyngeal swab from each participant. Additional blood draws and questionnaires over an approximately 2-month period could optionally be provided by prospective study participants. Prospective study blood samples were shipped either frozen or at room temperature before DNA extraction.

Cut back by 2 bases and 10 bases, the V and J ends lie 9 bases apart. Measured from the cysteine to the phenylalanine, the CDR3 is 12 residues long. Left in the record is the CDR3 DNA by itself, 36 bases read in frame from the first base. Sequences SGHNT (CDR1) and YYREEE (CDR2) are obtained from the germline V gene (reference sequence). This record comes from a study of blood T cell repertoires in COVID-19 (dated by TCRdb to about 2020). For context, the study as a whole: Samples covering the acute and convalescent phases of COVID-19 were provided by collaborators in the United States, Italy and Spain. The prospective study material was composed of cDNA or gDNA derived from T cells, B-cell-depleted T cells, or PBMCs. Subjects who had been exposed to COVID-19, were actively infected with it, or had recovered from it provided the deeply sampled blood TCRbeta repertoires that made up the dataset. A freely available public database, intended as a resource for researchers studying the immune response to SARS-CoV-2, is where the repertoires were released. The samples were drawn from the first 160 participants of the ongoing ImmuneRACE study and from 1,254 subjects provided by 6 global collaborators. The sample metadata nearly always contained a de-identified subject ID, COVID-19 status, age in years and sex. Where HLA class I and class II types were available, the types were taken from metadata supplied by the sample provider, not from assay-based typing.

TCRbeta CDR3 regions were amplified from genomic DNA using the immunoSEQ Assay, a bias-controlled multiplex PCR. As for the authors' bioinformatics: Within the assay, amplification of reference gene primers was used to estimate how many nucleated cells each sample contained. To quantify the absolute abundance of each unique TCRbeta CDR3 rearrangement, sequence reads were collapsed and filtered. For each sample, productive Simpson clonality was calculated as the square root of Simpson's diversity index across productive rearrangements. As stored in TCRdb, this immuneACCESS dataset retains in-frame rearrangements with V and J assigned. A fraction of the clones does not appear; measured against another copy, unresolved V genes explain less than half of the discrepancy, and the remainder lacks a known reason. For V, J and clone size, that table is used; D and trimming come from the DNA. The sample records about 370,000 clones, 85% to 90% of which are singletons. The ten largest clonotypes hold 1% of the sample.

Study-level results and caveats: The amount of clinical and demographic metadata varied by source and participant and was provided uncurated.

The TCR was taken from a man younger than 30 who had recovered from COVID-19. The rearrangement joined TRBV5-4 to TRBJ1-4; TRBD1 is perhaps the D gene, given 5 matching bases. The sequenced material came from PBMCs or T cells enriched from blood (not recorded which). This receptor has the CDR3 CASSLTGGKLFF. The DNA sequence is given as TGTGCCAGCAGCTTAACCGGGGGAAAACTGTTTTTT.